This record looks at one T cell receptor beta chain sequence and its context. The data belong to a study of blood T cell repertoires in COVID-19. Study details: Specimens from acute and convalescent COVID-19 originated in the United States, Italy and Spain. The cDNA or gDNA used as material had been derived from T cells, B-cell-depleted T cells, or PBMCs.

Participant-reported clinical history was the basis for cohort assignment. Before being deemed recovered, Cohort 3 donors had two negative PCRs, clearance, or symptom resolution. Trimming shortened V by 2 bases and J by 7 bases, and 13 bases separated the two germline ends. The CDR3 contains 14 residues. Germline V CDR1 and CDR2: SGHDT, YYEEEE. Libraries were prepared by immunoSEQ multiplex PCR; TCRdb keeps only in-frame clonotypes and omits some of them. The sample shows about 330,000 clones, about 92% of them seen only once. The sample comprised PBMCs or T cells enriched from blood (not recorded which). The chain combines TRBV5-6 with TRBJ1-5, with TRBD1 as a possible D gene (5 bases). The source is a woman aged 25 to 39 who had recovered from COVID-19. In nucleotides, the CDR3 is TGTGCCAGCAGCTTTGGCAGGGCGGGACAGCCCCAGCATTTT. Translating it yields CASSFGRAGQPQHF.